The source of this TCR beta chain is a study of cytomegalovirus exposure and HLA in healthy donors. Study-wide findings and caveats: TCR beta chains numbering about 160 were designated cytomegalovirus-associated. Cytomegalovirus status was reportedly diagnosed by the classifier with high specificity and sensitivity.

Trimming removed 6 bases at V and 5 bases at J, with 7 bases between. Germline loops: CDR1 MNHNS, CDR2 SASEGT. The CDR3 length is 11 residues. Comment on this clone: Its specificity is not known.

The method was immunoSEQ multiplex PCR; TCRdb's version includes in-frame clones alone and lacks a portion of them. This table holds about 180,000 clones, around 84% found once. The donors were in the roughly 110-subject validation cohort; that cohort was separate from the approximately 700-subject first cohort. The chain combines TRBV6-1 with TRBJ1-2; D perhaps matches TRBD1 (6 bases). Material: PBMCs. The receptor comes from a young man in good health and CMV-seropositive. CDR3 residues: CASSQGYGYTF. Here the CDR3 DNA reads TGTGCCAGCAGCCAGGGGTATGGCTACACCTTC.